These T cell receptor beta chains were read from a single sample in a study of blood T cell repertoires in COVID-19. Clones were sequenced by immunoSEQ multiplex PCR, and TCRdb holds only the in-frame ones, with some missing. The table includes roughly 250,000 clones, about nine tenths detected once. Sequenced input: peripheral blood. These receptors came from a woman in her thirties or forties with acute or convalescent COVID-19. Both conserved end residues are part of each CDR3. Each record gives: clone size, V gene, J gene, D gene, CDR3 DNA, CDR3 protein. D genes are given only for firm matches. Clone sizes are given selectively: once, few, many, or a class where the clone is expanded.

size: once; V: TRBV15; J: TRBJ2-5; D: TRBD1; DNA: TGTGCCACCAGCAGAGATCTGGGGACAGGGAGGGAGACCCAGTACTTC; CDR3: CATSRDLGTGRETQYF
size: -; V: TRBV18; J: TRBJ2-3; D: -; DNA: TGTGCCAGCTCACCACCGACCTATCCGCGCGGTACGCAGTATTTT; CDR3: CASSPPTYPRGTQYF
size: -; V: TRBV7-8; J: TRBJ1-4; D: TRBD1; DNA: TGTGCCAGCAGCTTAGACAGGACAGGGAGGGAAAAACTGTTTTTT; CDR3: CASSLDRTGREKLFF
size: -; V: TRBV6-5; J: TRBJ1-2; D: TRBD1; DNA: TGTGCCAGCAGGGACAGGGGACTGAACTATGGCTACACCTTC; CDR3: CASRDRGLNYGYTF
size: -; V: TRBV7-2; J: TRBJ2-3; D: -; DNA: TGTGCCAGCAGCTACGATTTTACGCGGGATACGCAGTATTTT; CDR3: CASSYDFTRDTQYF
size: -; V: TRBV4-1; J: TRBJ1-4; D: -; DNA: TGCGCCAGCAGCCAAGAGGGGGCCAGGGACCCAACTAATGAAAAACTGTTTTTT; CDR3: CASSQEGARDPTNEKLFF
size: -; V: TRBV5-5; J: TRBJ1-1; D: -; DNA: TGTGCCAGCAGCTTGATTTTCCAGGGATTAGAAGCTTTCTTT; CDR3: CASSLIFQGLEAFF
size: -; V: TRBV27; J: TRBJ1-5; D: -; DNA: TGTGCCAGCAGTTTATTGCGTAGCAATCAGCCCCAGCATTTT; CDR3: CASSLLRSNQPQHF
size: -; V: TRBV12-5; J: TRBJ2-1; D: TRBD2; DNA: TGTGCTAGTGGCCTTGGACTAGCGGGGGGGCCGCGGGAGCAGTTCTTC; CDR3: CASGLGLAGGPREQFF
size: -; V: TRBV2; J: TRBJ2-5; D: -; DNA: TGTGCCAGCAGTGAACTAGGTCGACAAGAGACCCAGTACTTC; CDR3: CASSELGRQETQYF
size: -; V: TRBV5-1; J: TRBJ2-1; D: TRBD2; DNA: TGCGCCAGCAGCCTTACCGGGACTAGCGGGGGGTCCTACAATGAGCAGTTCTTC; CDR3: CASSLTGTSGGSYNEQFF
size: -; V: TRBV12-3/TRBV12-4; J: TRBJ1-1; D: TRBD1; DNA: TGTGCCAGCAGCTCAGCCTCGACAGGGGAAGCTTTCTTT; CDR3: CASSSASTGEAFF
size: -; V: TRBV7-9; J: TRBJ1-5; D: -; DNA: TGTGCCAGCAGCCTGACCGGGACACCGGTAAGCCGCAATCAGCCCCAGCATTTT; CDR3: CASSLTGTPVSRNQPQHF
size: -; V: TRBV18; J: TRBJ1-3; D: -; DNA: TGTGCCAGCTCACCACCGACAGCCTCTGGAAACACCATATATTTT; CDR3: CASSPPTASGNTIYF
size: -; V: TRBV2; J: TRBJ1-2; D: TRBD1; DNA: TGTGCCAGCATCATACAGGGGGATGGCTACACCTTC; CDR3: CASIIQGDGYTF
size: -; V: TRBV19; J: TRBJ1-1; D: -; DNA: TGTGCCAGTAGTACCGGGACATTCCCCAACACTGAAGCTTTCTTT; CDR3: CASSTGTFPNTEAFF
size: -; V: TRBV4-1; J: TRBJ2-1; D: TRBD1; DNA: TGCGCCAGCAGCCAGCAGGGGGCGTCCTACAATGAGCAGTTCTTC; CDR3: CASSQQGASYNEQFF
size: -; V: TRBV5-8; J: TRBJ1-5; D: TRBD1; DNA: TGTGCCAGCACTGGGACAGGGTGGAATCAGCCCCAGCATTTT; CDR3: CASTGTGWNQPQHF
size: -; V: TRBV18; J: TRBJ1-5; D: -; DNA: TGTGCCAGCTCACCGACACAGAATCAGCCCCAGCATTTT; CDR3: CASSPTQNQPQHF
size: -; V: TRBV7-7; J: TRBJ2-1; D: TRBD2; DNA: TGTGCCAGAACACGACCGGGACTAGCGGTTGAGCAGTTCTTC; CDR3: CARTRPGLAVEQFF
size: -; V: TRBV28; J: TRBJ2-5; D: -; DNA: TGTGCCAGAGTCCCCGACTGTCCGGACAAGCAAGAGACCCAGTACTTC; CDR3: CARVPDCPDKQETQYF
size: -; V: TRBV4-1; J: TRBJ2-5; D: -; DNA: TGCGCCAGCAGCCAATTCGTTAGCCCGGAGACCCAGTACTTC; CDR3: CASSQFVSPETQYF
size: -; V: TRBV6-5; J: TRBJ1-2; D: -; DNA: TGTGCCAGCAGTTACTCAATCAGGGGTGGCTACACCTTC; CDR3: CASSYSIRGGYTF
size: -; V: TRBV11-1; J: TRBJ1-1; D: -; DNA: TGTGCCAGCAGGCCCAGCCGCGGTTATTCCACTGAAGCTTTCTTT; CDR3: CASRPSRGYSTEAFF
size: -; V: TRBV7-3; J: TRBJ1-1; D: -; DNA: TGTGCCAGCAGCTTGAGCTTTGGGAGCACTGAAGCTTTCTTT; CDR3: CASSLSFGSTEAFF
size: once; V: TRBV5-4; J: TRBJ2-2; D: -; DNA: TGTGCCAGCAGCCCCGCGGGTCCGGCGGATCCCACCGGGGAGCTGTTTTTT; CDR3: CASSPAGPADPTGELFF
size: -; V: TRBV5-1; J: TRBJ1-2; D: TRBD1; DNA: TGCGCCAGCAGCCCGGGACAGGGACTCGGAGGCTACACCTTC; CDR3: CASSPGQGLGGYTF
size: -; V: TRBV5-6; J: TRBJ1-1; D: TRBD1; DNA: TGTGCCAGCAGTTGGGGACAGGCCTCCACTGAAGCTTTCTTT; CDR3: CASSWGQASTEAFF
size: -; V: TRBV5-1; J: TRBJ2-3; D: -; DNA: TGCGCCAGCAGCTTGGCAAGCACAGATACGCAGTATTTT; CDR3: CASSLASTDTQYF
size: -; V: TRBV6-6; J: TRBJ1-2; D: -; DNA: TGTGCCAGCAGTTACGGCGGCAGGGATAGGAGCTATGGCTACACCTTC; CDR3: CASSYGGRDRSYGYTF
size: -; V: TRBV6-5; J: TRBJ1-2; D: -; DNA: TGTGCCAGCAGTTACCCCCGGGACCGGGAGGGCTACACCTTC; CDR3: CASSYPRDREGYTF
size: -; V: TRBV12-3/TRBV12-4; J: TRBJ2-2; D: -; DNA: TGTGCCAGCAGCCGGGGGGAGCTGTTTTTT; CDR3: CASSRGELFF
size: -; V: TRBV27; J: TRBJ1-2; D: TRBD1; DNA: TGTGCCAGCAGACCGGGGGGGACAGCTTTCTATGGCTACACCTTC; CDR3: CASRPGGTAFYGYTF
size: -; V: TRBV2; J: TRBJ2-2; D: TRBD1; DNA: TGTGCCAGCACCAGGAACAGGGGGACCGGGGAGCTGTTTTTT; CDR3: CASTRNRGTGELFF
size: -; V: TRBV3-1/TRBV3-2; J: TRBJ2-3; D: TRBD2; DNA: TGTGCCAGCAGCCCCGCCCTCCTGCGGGGGGATAAGGATACGCAGTATTTT; CDR3: CASSPALLRGDKDTQYF
size: -; V: TRBV29-1; J: TRBJ2-6; D: -; DNA: TGCAGCGCTTACAGGGCCGGGGCCAACGTCCTGACTTTC; CDR3: CSAYRAGANVLTF
size: -; V: TRBV18; J: TRBJ1-5; D: -; DNA: TGTGCCAGCTCACCCGGTGCGGCCAATCAGCCCCAGCATTTT; CDR3: CASSPGAANQPQHF
size: -; V: TRBV10-3; J: TRBJ1-3; D: -; DNA: TGTGCCATCACGGAGGGATATGATGGAAACACCATATATTTT; CDR3: CAITEGYDGNTIYF
size: -; V: TRBV30; J: TRBJ2-2; D: -; DNA: TGTGCCTGGAGCGTAGGGGCTCACGGGGAGCTGTTTTTT; CDR3: CAWSVGAHGELFF
size: few; V: TRBV2; J: TRBJ1-1; D: -; DNA: TGTGCCAGCAGTGAGGGACTTGGCGAAGCTTTCTTT; CDR3: CASSEGLGEAFF
size: -; V: TRBV19; J: TRBJ1-5; D: -; DNA: TGTGCCAGTAGTCCGAGTCGGCAGGGGTCGGGCAATCAGCCCCAGCATTTT; CDR3: CASSPSRQGSGNQPQHF
size: -; V: TRBV25-1; J: TRBJ1-6; D: TRBD1; DNA: TGTGCCAGCAGTGATACAGGGGTTTATTCACCCCTCCACTTT; CDR3: CASSDTGVYSPLHF
size: -; V: TRBV6-5; J: TRBJ1-1; D: -; DNA: TGTGCCAGCAGTTACACTCCAGACAGGTTGTTT; CDR3: CASSYTPDRLF
size: once; V: TRBV10-3; J: TRBJ1-1; D: -; DNA: TGTGCCATCAGTGAGTCTCTGCGGGGCACTGAAGCTTTCTTT; CDR3: CAISESLRGTEAFF
size: -; V: TRBV10-1; J: TRBJ1-1; D: -; DNA: TGCGCCAGCAGTGTAACAAGGAACACTGAAGCTTTCTTT; CDR3: CASSVTRNTEAFF